This passage covers 8 T cell receptor beta chains from one sample sequenced in a study of post-analysis software for immune sequencing data. Every TCR beta cDNA library bore unique molecular identifiers. TCRdb independently ran MiXCR on the PCR reads; one entry per CDR3 protein. The repertoire holds hundreds of thousands of distinct CDR3 sequences, with just under 30% as singletons. General study points: Patients showed TRBV5-6, TRBV5-1 and TRBV20-1 among roughly 5 TRBV segments more frequent than in controls.

Which antigens these TCRs recognize remains unknown. Sequencing input: blood. All receptors come from a girl aged 10 to 17 with multiple sclerosis.

The V and J genes are TRBV9 and TRBJ1-5; D is unresolved. Per germline, CDR1 SGDLS and CDR2 YYNGEE. V lost 0 bases and J 3 bases, leaving 4 bases between the germline ends. The CDR3 covers 13 residues. The CDR3 protein is CASSVDINQPQHF. The CDR3 DNA is TGTGCCAGCAGCGTAGATATCAATCAGCCCCAGCATTTT.

This chain uses TRBV7-6 with TRBJ2-7; 9 bases agree with TRBD2. Germline lookup yields CDR1 SGHVS and CDR2 FNYEAQ. The J segment lost 10 bases and the V segment lost 5 bases, leaving 12 bases of the junction unmatched. The CDR3 spans 14 residues. This CDR3 is CASSPPRGGPAQYF. CDR3 bases: TGTGCCAGCAGCCCCCCGCGGGGGGGCCCAGCCCAGTACTTC. Based on the CDR3 plus reference TRBV7-6 and TRBJ2-7, the full variable domain is GAGVSQSPRYKVTKRGQDVALRCDPISGHVSLYWYRQALGQGPEFLTYFNYEAQQDKSGLPNDRFSAERPEGSISTLTIQRTEQRDSAMYRCASSPPRGGPAQYFGPGTRLTVT.

The V call is TRBV7-2, the J call TRBJ2-4, with 8 bases identical to TRBD2. Trimming cost V 0 bases and J 13 bases; bases outside gene matches: 11. The CDR3 is 15 residues long. In germline, CDR1 is SGHTA, CDR2 FQGNSA. CDR3 nucleotide sequence: TGTGCCAGCAGCTTAGCCCACAGCGGGAGTTACGGGCAGTACTTC. It specifies CASSLAHSGSYGQYF.

V gene TRBV6-5 combines with J gene TRBJ2-5; 8 positions agree with TRBD1. The V gene end was trimmed by 4 bases and the J gene end by 4 bases; junction bases not matched to a gene: 5. CDR1 is MNHEY, CDR2 SVGAGI, per germline. The CDR3 is 14 residues long. The CDR3 region is CASSLTGDLETQYF. The CDR3 DNA reads TGTGCCAGCAGTTTGACAGGGGACCTAGAGACCCAGTACTTC.

The chain carries TRBV5-1 and TRBJ1-1; weak D call: TRBD1 (5 bases). V lost 5 bases and J lost 2, with 16 bases in between. CDR3 length equals 15 residues. Germline V gene sequence: CDR1 SGHRS, CDR2 YFSETQ. The DNA for the CDR3 is TGCGCCAGCAGTAAACTTCCCGGGGCCAACACTGAAGCTTTCTTT. This sequence encodes CASSKLPGANTEAFF. Variable domain in full (rest from reference TRBV5-1 and TRBJ1-1): KAGVTQTPRYLIKTRGQQVTLSCSPISGHRSVSWYQQTPGQGLQFLFEYFSETQRNKGNFPGRFSGRQFSNSRSEMNVSTLELGDSALYLCASSKLPGANTEAFFGQGTRLTVV.

J is TRBJ2-4 and V is TRBV19; tentatively, D is TRBD1 (5 bases). The J call may be wrong; the DNA end is better matched by TRBJ2-7. The CDR3 covers 14 residues. CDR1 LNHDA and CDR2 SQIVND come from the germline V gene (reference sequence). The CDR3 reads CASSTGHPTYEQYF. The CDR3, as DNA: TGTGCCAGTAGTACAGGACACCCAACTTACGAGCAGTACTTC.

This chain links TRBV6-2 or TRBV6-3 with TRBJ2-7; D uncertain. Trimming shortened V by 6 bases and J by 2 bases, and 14 bases separated the two germline ends. The CDR3 sequence is 14 residues long. The germline V gene encodes CDR1 MNHEY and CDR2 SVGEGT. For the CDR3, the DNA is TGTGCCAGCAGCTCTTCCGGGTTGACCTACGAGCAGTACTTC. Its translation: CASSSSGLTYEQYF.

This sequence joins TRBV7-9 and TRBJ2-7, with D possibly matching TRBD2 (5 bases). V lost 5 bases, J lost 10 bases, and 15 bases lay in between. CDR1 SEHNR and CDR2 FQNEAQ come from the germline V gene (reference sequence). The CDR3 loop spans 12 amino acids. CDR3 coding DNA: TGTGCCAGCAGCCGGGATGGTAGGGCCCAGTACTTC. Translated: CASSRDGRAQYF.